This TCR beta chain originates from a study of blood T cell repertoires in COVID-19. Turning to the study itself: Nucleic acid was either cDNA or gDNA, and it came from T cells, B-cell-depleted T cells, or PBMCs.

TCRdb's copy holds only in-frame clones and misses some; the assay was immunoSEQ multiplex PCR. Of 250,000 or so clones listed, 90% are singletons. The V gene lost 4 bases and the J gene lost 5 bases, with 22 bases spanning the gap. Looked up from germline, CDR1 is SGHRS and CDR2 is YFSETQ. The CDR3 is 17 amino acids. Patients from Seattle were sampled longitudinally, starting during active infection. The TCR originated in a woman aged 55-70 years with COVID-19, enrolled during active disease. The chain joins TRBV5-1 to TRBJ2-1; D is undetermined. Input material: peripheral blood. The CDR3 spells CASSARLPPSSNNEQFF. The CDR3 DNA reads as TGCGCCAGCAGCGCCCGACTGCCACCGTCGTCCAACAATGAGCAGTTCTTC.